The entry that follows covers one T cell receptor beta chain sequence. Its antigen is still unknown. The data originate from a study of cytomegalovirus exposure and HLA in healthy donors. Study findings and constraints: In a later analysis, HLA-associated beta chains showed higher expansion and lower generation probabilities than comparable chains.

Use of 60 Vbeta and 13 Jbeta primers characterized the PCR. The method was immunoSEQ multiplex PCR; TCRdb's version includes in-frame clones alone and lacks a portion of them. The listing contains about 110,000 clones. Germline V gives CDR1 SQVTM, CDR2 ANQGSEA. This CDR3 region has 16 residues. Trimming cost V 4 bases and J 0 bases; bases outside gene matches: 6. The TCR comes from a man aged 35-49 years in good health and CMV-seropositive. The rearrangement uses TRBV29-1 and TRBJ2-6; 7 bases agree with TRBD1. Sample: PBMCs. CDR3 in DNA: TGCAGCGTTGTTGGGCAGGGGGTCTCTGGGGCCAACGTCCTGACTTTC. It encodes CSVVGQGVSGANVLTF.